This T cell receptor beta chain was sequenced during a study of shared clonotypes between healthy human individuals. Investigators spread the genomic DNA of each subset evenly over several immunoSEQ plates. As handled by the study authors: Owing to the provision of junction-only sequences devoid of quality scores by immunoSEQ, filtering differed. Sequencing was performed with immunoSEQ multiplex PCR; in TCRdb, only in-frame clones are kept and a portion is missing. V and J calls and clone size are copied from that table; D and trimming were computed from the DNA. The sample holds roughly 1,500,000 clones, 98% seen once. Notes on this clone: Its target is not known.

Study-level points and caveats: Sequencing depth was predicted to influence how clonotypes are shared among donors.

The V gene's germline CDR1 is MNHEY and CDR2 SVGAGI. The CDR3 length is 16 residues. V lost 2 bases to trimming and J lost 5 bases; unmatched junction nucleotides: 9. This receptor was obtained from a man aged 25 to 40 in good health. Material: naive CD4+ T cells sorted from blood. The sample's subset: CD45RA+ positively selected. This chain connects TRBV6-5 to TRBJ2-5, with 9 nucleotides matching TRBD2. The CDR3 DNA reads TGTGCCAGCAGTTACGATGGCGGGAGGGCCGGGGAGACCCAGTACTTC. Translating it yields CASSYDGGRAGETQYF.